This note documents a single T cell receptor beta chain sequence. Its antigen is currently unknown. Given the absence of the conserved phenylalanine or tryptophan at the CDR3 end, a read error is likely. The sample comes from a study of T cell responses to AZD1222 COVID-19 vaccine. Study results and caveats: The number of AZD1222 recipients seropositive at baseline was only five or six. There were mostly white British donors and more females than males, and clonal diversity was possibly underestimated. Spike as a whole was targeted by vaccine-associated CD4 TCRs, dominant at 160-218 and 743-854.

The V end was cut by 3 bases, the J end by 10 bases, with 16 bases between. The CDR3 spans 15 residues. Looked up from germline, CDR1 is KGHSH and CDR2 is LQKENI. Clones were sequenced by immunoSEQ multiplex PCR, and TCRdb holds only the in-frame ones, with some missing. The sample has 150,000 to 200,000 clones; 80% to 90% are singletons. This specimen consisted of peripheral blood, obtained 28 days after the second AZD1222 dose. This receptor was obtained from an adult who received the AZD1222 COVID-19 vaccine. The chain has TRBV18 and TRBJ1-6; D might be TRBD1 (5 bases). In DNA form, the CDR3 reads TGTGCCAGCTCACCGCGGGACCCATGGGGATCACCCCTCCACCTT. This sequence encodes CASSPRDPWGSPLHL.